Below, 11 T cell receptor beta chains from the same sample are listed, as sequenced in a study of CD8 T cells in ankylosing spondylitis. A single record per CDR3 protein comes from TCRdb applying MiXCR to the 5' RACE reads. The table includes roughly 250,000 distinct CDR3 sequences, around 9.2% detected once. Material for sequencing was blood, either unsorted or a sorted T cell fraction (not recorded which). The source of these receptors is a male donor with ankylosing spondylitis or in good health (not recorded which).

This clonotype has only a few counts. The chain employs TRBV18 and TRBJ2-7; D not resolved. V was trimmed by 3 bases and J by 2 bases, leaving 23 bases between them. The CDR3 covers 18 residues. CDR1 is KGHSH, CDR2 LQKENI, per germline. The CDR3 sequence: CASSPHRALVPLTYEQYF. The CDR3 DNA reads TGTGCCAGCTCACCCCACCGGGCCTTGGTTCCATTAACCTACGAGCAGTACTTC.

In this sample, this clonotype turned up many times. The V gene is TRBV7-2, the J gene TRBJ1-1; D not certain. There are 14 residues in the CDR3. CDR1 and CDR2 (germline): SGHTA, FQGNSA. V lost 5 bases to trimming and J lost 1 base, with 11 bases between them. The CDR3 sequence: CASSVYTQNTEAFF. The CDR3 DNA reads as TGTGCCAGCAGCGTATACACACAGAACACTGAAGCTTTCTTT.

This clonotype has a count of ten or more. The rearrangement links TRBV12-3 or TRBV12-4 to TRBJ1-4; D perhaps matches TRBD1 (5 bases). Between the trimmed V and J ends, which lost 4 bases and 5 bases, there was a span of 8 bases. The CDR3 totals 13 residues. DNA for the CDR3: TGTGCCAGCAGTTCCAGACAGAATGAAAAACTGTTTTTT. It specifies CASSSRQNEKLFF.

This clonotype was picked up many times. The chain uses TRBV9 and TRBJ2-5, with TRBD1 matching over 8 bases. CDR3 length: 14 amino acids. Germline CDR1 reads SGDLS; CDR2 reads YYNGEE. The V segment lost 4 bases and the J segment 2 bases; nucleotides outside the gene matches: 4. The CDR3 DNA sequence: TGTGCCAGCAGCACTCGGACAGGGCAAGAGACCCAGTACTTC. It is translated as CASSTRTGQETQYF.

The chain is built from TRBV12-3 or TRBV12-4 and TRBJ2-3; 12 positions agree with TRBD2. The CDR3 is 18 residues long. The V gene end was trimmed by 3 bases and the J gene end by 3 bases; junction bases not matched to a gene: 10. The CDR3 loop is CASSLFLGLAGSTDTQYF. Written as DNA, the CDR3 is TGTGCCAGCAGTTTGTTCCTTGGACTAGCGGGATCTACAGATACGCAGTATTTT.

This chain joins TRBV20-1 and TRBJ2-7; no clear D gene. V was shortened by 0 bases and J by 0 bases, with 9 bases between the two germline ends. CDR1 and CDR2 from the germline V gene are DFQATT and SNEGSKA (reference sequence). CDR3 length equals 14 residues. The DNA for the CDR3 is TGCAGTGCTAGAGACATTGTAAGCTCCTACGAGCAGTACTTC. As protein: CSARDIVSSYEQYF.

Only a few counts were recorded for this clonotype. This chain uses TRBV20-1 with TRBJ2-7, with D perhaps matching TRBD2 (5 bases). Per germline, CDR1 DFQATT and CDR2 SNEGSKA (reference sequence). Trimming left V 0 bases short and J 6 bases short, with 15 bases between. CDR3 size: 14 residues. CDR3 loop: CSARDIEKGSEQYF. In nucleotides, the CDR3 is TGCAGTGCTAGAGATATAGAAAAAGGGAGCGAGCAGTACTTC.

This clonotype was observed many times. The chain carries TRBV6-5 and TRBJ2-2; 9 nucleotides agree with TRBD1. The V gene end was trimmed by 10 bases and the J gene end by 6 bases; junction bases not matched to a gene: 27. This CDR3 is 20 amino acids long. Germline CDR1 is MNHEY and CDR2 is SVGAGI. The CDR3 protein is CATKPLWGQGLGRGSGELFF. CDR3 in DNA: TGTGCCACCAAACCCCTTTGGGGACAGGGACTTGGGAGAGGTTCCGGGGAGCTGTTTTTT.

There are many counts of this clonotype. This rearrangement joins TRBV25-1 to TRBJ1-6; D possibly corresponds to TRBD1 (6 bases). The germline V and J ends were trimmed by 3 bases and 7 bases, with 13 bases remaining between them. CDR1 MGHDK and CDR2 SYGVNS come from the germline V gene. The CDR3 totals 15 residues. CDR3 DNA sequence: TGTGCCAGCAGTGACAACAGGGCCCTGAATTCACCCCTCCACTTT. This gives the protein CASSDNRALNSPLHF.

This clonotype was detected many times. CDR3: CASSLDRYRLAGVKDTQYF. The CDR3 bases are TGTGCCAGCAGCTTAGATCGGTATCGATTAGCGGGAGTGAAAGATACGCAGTATTTT. V is TRBV11-2 and J is TRBJ2-3; the match to TRBD2 covers 9 bases. Germline CDR1 is SGHAT and CDR2 is FQNNGV. V lost 0 bases to trimming and J lost 5 bases; unmatched junction nucleotides: 15. This CDR3 has 19 amino acids.

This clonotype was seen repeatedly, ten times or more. The CDR3 region is CASSLYRALGEKLFF. The CDR3 DNA reads TGTGCCAGCAGCTTATACCGGGCCTTGGGGGAAAAACTGTTTTTT. V gene TRBV7-2 combines with J gene TRBJ1-4; D unclear. Trimming shortened V by 2 bases and J by 8 bases, and 15 bases separated the two germline ends. The V gene's germline CDR1 is SGHTA and CDR2 FQGNSA. The CDR3 has 15 residues.